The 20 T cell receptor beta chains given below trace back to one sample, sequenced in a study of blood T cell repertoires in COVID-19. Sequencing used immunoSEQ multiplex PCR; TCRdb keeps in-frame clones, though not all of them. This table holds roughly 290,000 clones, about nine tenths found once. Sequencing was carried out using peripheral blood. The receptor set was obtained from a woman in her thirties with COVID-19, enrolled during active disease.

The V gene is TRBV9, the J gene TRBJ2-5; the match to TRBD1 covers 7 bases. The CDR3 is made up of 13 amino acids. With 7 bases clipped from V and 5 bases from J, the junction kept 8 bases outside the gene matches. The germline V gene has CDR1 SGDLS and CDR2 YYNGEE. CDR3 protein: CASSRGLWETQYF. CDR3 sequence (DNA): TGTGCCAGCTCAAGGGGGCTTTGGGAGACCCAGTACTTC.

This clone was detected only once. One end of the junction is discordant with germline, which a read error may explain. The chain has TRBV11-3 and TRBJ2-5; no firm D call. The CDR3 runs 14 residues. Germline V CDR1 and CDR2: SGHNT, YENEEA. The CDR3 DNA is TGTGCCAGCAGCCTAGAGAGAGGCCACGAGACCCAGTACTTC. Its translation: CASSLERGHETQYF.

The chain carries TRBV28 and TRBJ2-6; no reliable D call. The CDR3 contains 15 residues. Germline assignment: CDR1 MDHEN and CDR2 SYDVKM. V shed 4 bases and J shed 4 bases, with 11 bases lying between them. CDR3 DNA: TGTGCCAGCAGTTCGTCAGGTGCGGGGGCCAACGTCCTGACTTTC. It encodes CASSSSGAGANVLTF.

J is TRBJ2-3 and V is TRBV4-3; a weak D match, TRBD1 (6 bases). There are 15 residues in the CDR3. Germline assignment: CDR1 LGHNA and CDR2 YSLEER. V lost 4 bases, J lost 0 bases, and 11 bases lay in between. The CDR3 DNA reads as TGCGCCAGCAGCCGAGAGGACAGCAGCACAGATACGCAGTATTTT. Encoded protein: CASSREDSSTDTQYF.

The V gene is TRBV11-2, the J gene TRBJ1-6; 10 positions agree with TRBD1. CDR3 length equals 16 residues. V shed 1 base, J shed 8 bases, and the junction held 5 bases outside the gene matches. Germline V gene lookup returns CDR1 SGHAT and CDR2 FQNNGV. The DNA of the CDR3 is TGTGCCAGCAGCTTAGTTCTGGGACAGGGGCATTCACCCCTCCACTTT. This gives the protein CASSLVLGQGHSPLHF.

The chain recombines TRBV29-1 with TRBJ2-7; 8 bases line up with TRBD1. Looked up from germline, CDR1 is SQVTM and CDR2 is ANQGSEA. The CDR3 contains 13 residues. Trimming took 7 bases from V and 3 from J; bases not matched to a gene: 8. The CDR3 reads CSGSGGASYEQYF. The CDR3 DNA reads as TGCAGCGGGTCAGGGGGCGCGAGCTACGAGCAGTACTTC.

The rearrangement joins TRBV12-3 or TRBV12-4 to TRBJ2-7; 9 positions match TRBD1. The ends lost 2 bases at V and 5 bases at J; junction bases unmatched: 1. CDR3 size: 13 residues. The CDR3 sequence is CASSLRDRDEQYF. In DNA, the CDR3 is TGTGCCAGCAGTTTACGGGACAGGGACGAGCAGTACTTC.

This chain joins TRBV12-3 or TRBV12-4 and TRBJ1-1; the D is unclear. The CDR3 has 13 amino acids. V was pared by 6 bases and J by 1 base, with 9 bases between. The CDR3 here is CASRLDWNTEAFF. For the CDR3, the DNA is TGTGCCAGCAGACTGGACTGGAACACTGAAGCTTTCTTT.

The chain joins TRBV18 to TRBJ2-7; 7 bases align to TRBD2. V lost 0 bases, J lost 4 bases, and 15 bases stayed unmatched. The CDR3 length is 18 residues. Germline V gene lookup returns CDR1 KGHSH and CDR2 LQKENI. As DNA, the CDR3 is TGTGCCAGCTCACCACCGTCTAGCGGAGTCCCCAGTACGTACGAGCAGTACTTC. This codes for CASSPPSSGVPSTYEQYF.

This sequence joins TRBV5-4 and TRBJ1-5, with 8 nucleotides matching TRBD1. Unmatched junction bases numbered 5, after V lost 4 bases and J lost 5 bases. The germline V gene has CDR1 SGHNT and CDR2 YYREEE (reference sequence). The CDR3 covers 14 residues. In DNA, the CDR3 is TGTGCCAGCAGCCAGGGGGCTCAGGATCAGCCCCAGCATTTT. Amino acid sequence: CASSQGAQDQPQHF.

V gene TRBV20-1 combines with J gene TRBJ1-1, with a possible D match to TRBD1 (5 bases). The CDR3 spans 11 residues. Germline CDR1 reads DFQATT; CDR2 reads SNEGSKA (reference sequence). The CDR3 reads CVGGMSTEAFF. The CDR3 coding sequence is TGCGTCGGGGGGATGAGCACTGAAGCTTTCTTT.

CDR3 protein: CASSRGGHGYTF. The CDR3 DNA reads as TGCGCCAGCAGCAGAGGAGGGCATGGCTACACCTTC. V is TRBV5-1 and J is TRBJ1-2; D unresolved. V was cut by 4 bases and J by 6 bases, with 10 bases left in between. The CDR3 has 12 amino acids. Per the germline V gene, CDR1 is SGHRS and CDR2 is YFSETQ.

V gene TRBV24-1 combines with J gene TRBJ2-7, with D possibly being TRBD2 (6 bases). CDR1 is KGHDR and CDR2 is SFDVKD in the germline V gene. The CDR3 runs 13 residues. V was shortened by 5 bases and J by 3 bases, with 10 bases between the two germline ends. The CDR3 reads CATSVGSGYEQYF. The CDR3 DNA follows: TGTGCCACCAGTGTAGGTAGCGGCTACGAGCAGTACTTC.

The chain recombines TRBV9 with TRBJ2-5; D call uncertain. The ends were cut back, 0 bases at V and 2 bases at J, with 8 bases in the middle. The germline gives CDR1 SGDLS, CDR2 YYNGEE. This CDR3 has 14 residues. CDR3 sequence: CASSVGRRQETQYF. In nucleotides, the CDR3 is TGTGCCAGCAGCGTAGGACGGAGACAAGAGACCCAGTACTTC.

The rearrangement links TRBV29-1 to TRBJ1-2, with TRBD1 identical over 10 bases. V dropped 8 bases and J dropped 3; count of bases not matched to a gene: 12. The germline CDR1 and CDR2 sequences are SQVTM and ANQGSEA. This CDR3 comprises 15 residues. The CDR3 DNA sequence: TGCAGCATCGGCCGGGACAGGGGATTGGACTATGGCTACACCTTC. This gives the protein CSIGRDRGLDYGYTF. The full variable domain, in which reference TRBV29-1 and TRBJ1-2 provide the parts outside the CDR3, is SAVISQKPSRDICQRGTSLTIQCQVDSQVTMMFWYRQQPGQSLTLIATANQGSEATYESGFVIDKFPISRPNLTFSTLTVSNMSPEDSSIYLCSIGRDRGLDYGYTFGSGTRLTVV.

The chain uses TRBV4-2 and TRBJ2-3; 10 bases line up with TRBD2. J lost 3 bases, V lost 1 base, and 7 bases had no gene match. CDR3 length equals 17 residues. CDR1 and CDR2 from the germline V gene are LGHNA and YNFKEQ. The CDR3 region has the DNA TGTGCCAGCAGCCAAGCTGCTAGAGCGGGAGGGACAGATACGCAGTATTTT. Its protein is CASSQAARAGGTDTQYF.

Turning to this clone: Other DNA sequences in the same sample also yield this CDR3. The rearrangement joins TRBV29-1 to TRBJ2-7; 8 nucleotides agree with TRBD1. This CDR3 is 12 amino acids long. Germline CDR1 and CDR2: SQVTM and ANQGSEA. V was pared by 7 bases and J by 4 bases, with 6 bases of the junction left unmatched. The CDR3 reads CSARQGPYEQYF. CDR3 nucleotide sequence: TGCAGCGCCAGACAGGGGCCGTACGAGCAGTACTTC.

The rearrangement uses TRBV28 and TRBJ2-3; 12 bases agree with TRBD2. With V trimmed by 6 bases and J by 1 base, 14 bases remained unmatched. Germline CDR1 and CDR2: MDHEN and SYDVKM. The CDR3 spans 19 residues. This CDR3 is CASSWVWPSGRAGTDTQYF. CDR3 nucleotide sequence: TGTGCCAGCAGCTGGGTATGGCCTAGCGGGAGGGCCGGCACAGATACGCAGTATTTT. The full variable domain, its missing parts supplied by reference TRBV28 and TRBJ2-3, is DVKVTQSSRYLVKRTGEKVFLECVQDMDHENMFWYRQDPGLGLRLIYFSYDVKMKEKGDIPEGYSVSREKKERFSLILESASTNQTSMYLCASSWVWPSGRAGTDTQYFGPGTRLTVL.

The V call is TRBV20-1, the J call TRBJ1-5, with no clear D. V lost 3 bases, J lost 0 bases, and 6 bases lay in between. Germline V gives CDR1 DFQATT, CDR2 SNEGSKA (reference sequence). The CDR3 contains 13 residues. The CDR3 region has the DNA TGCAGTGCTAGTATCCTTAGCAATCAGCCCCAGCATTTT. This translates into CSASILSNQPQHF.

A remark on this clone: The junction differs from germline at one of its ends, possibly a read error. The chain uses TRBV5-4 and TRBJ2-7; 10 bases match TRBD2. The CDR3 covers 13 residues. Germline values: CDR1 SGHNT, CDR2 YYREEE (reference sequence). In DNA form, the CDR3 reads TGTGCCAGCAGCTTGGATCCTAGCGGGAGTAAGGACTTC. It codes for CASSLDPSGSKDF.